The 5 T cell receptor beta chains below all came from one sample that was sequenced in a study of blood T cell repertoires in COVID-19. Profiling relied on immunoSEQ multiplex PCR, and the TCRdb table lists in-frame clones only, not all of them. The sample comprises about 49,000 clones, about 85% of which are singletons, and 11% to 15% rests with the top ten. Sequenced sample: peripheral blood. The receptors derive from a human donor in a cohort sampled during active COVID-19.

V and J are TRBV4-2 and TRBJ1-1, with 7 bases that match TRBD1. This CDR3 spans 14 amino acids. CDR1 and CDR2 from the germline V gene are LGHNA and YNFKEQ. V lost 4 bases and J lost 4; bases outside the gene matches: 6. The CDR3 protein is CASSRTQGSTEAFF. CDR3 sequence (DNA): TGTGCCAGCAGCCGCACACAGGGGAGCACTGAAGCTTTCTTT.

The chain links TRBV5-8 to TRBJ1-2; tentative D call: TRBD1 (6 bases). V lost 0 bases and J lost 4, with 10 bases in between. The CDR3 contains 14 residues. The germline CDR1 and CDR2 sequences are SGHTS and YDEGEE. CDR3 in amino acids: CASSLDRAVYGYTF. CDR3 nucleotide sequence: TGTGCCAGCAGCTTGGACAGGGCCGTCTATGGCTACACCTTC.

The CDR3 coding sequence is TGCGCCAGCACCGGGAGGGCAGGGGCGACTATCGCTTTCTTT. Translated: CASTGRAGATIAFF. The chain joins TRBV5-1 to TRBJ1-1; D is perhaps TRBD1 (6 bases). Trimming cost V 6 bases and J 11 bases, with 23 bases left between them. CDR3 length: 14 amino acids. Germline V gene sequence: CDR1 SGHRS, CDR2 YFSETQ.

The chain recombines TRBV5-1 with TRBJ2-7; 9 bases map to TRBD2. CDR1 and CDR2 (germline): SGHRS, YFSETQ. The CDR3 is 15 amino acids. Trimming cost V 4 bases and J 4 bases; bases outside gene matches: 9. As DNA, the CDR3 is TGCGCCAGCAGCATCGCCGGGACTAGCTTGTACGAGCAGTACTTC. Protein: CASSIAGTSLYEQYF.

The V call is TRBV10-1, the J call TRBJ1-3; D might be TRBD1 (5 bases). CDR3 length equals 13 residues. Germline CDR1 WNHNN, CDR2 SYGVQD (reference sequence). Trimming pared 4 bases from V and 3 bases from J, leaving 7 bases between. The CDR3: CASSVRDGNTIYF. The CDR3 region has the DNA TGCGCCAGCAGTGTCAGGGATGGAAACACCATATATTTT.